A single T cell receptor beta chain is shown here with its context. Its antigen is currently unknown. Trimming pared 1 base from V and 4 bases from J, leaving 22 bases between. This CDR3 is 18 amino acids long. Germline CDR1 LGHNA, CDR2 YNFKEQ. This record comes from a study of memory CD4+ T cells and cytomegalovirus serostatus. Study-level points and caveats: CD4+ memory repertoires contained 67 of 164 reported CMV TCRbeta sequences.

Single viable CD3+CD4+CD8-CD45RO+ cells were sorted as the memory CD4+ T cells. Per the study methods: After removing out-of-frame reads, 2 million to 2.5 million distinct TCRbeta sequences remained. Generated by immunoSEQ multiplex PCR, the TCRdb table keeps only in-frame clones and is missing some. D and trimming were read from the DNA, whereas the V and J calls and clone size are those reported in that table. The table records 45,000 to 50,000 clones, 60% to 85% of them present only once. This receptor was obtained from an adult in good health and CMV-seronegative. The V and J genes are TRBV4-2 and TRBJ1-2; possibly TRBD1 for D (5 bases). Source material: memory CD4+ T cells from blood. This chain's CDR3 is CASSQVAGARSHRYGYTF. Here the CDR3 DNA reads TGTGCCAGCAGCCAAGTGGCCGGGGCCCGAAGCCACCGCTATGGCTACACCTTC.